This is a list of T cell receptor beta chains from one sample in a study of cytomegalovirus exposure and HLA in healthy donors. Repertoires were generated with immunoSEQ multiplex PCR, while TCRdb's copy carries only in-frame clones and drops some. Its table lists about 44,000 clones. Input material: PBMCs. These receptors all stem from a male donor in good health and CMV-seronegative. Both conserved end residues are part of each CDR3. A D gene is named only where the DNA matches it firmly. Size values are once, few and many counts, or a class for expanded clones, and some rows have none.

>TRBD1|TRBV7-9|-|TRBJ2-2
TGTGCCAGCAGCTCCTGGCGGACAGGGAATCCCACCGGGGAGCTGTTTTTT
CASSSWRTGNPTGELFF
>-|TRBV27|-|TRBJ1-1
TGTGCCAGCAGATCCGGGGTAGAAGCTTTCTTT
CASRSGVEAFF
>-|TRBV4-1|-|TRBJ2-2
TGCGCCAGCAGCCCGGTGTCCTCCGGGGAGCTGTTTTTT
CASSPVSSGELFF
>TRBD2|TRBV9|-|TRBJ2-7
TGTGCCAGCAGCGTATCGGGACTAGCGCTGAATATTCGGCAGTACTTC
CASSVSGLALNIRQYF
>TRBD1|TRBV29-1|-|TRBJ2-1
TGCAGCGTTGAAGGGACAGGGGTGACGGGTGAGCAGTTCTTC
CSVEGTGVTGEQFF
>TRBD2|TRBV28|-|TRBJ2-1
TGTGCCAGCAGTTCCCGCCTGGGTAGCGGGAGGGCCGATGAGCAGTTCTTC
CASSSRLGSGRADEQFF
>TRBD1|TRBV5-1|-|TRBJ2-2
TGCGCCAGCAGCTTGGAACAGGGGATGCTAACCGGGGAGCTGTTTTTT
CASSLEQGMLTGELFF
>TRBD2|TRBV6-1|medium-sized|TRBJ2-1
TGTGCCAGCAGTGGGACTAGCGGGAGCTACAATGAGCAGTTCTTC
CASSGTSGSYNEQFF
>-|TRBV28|-|TRBJ2-7
TGTGCCAGCAGTCTGCGGTACGAGCAGTACTTC
CASSLRYEQYF
>-|TRBV14|-|TRBJ1-2
TGTGCCAGCAGCCAAGATTTCCGTAGTTTGTCTGGCTACACCTTC
CASSQDFRSLSGYTF
>-|TRBV2|-|TRBJ2-7
TGTGCCAGCGGCAGTTGGTACGAGCAGTACTTC
CASGSWYEQYF
>TRBD1|TRBV7-2|-|TRBJ2-7
TGTGCCAGCAGCTTAGCCGGGGACAGGGGATCCTACGAGCAGTACTTC
CASSLAGDRGSYEQYF
>-|TRBV5-1|-|TRBJ1-6
TGCGCCAGCACCGGTGGAGGCTATAATTCACCCCTCCACTTT
CASTGGGYNSPLHF
>-|TRBV5-1|-|TRBJ1-1
TGCGCCAGCAGCGGCTCGGTCAGCAGGACTGAAGCTTTCTTT
CASSGSVSRTEAFF
>TRBD2|TRBV4-1|-|TRBJ2-7
TGCGCCAGCAGCCACCCGGGACTAGGATCCTACGAGCAGTACTTC
CASSHPGLGSYEQYF
>-|TRBV11-2|-|TRBJ2-1
TGTGCCAGCAGCTTAGGGAGTTTTCGGGGCGGGAATTTTTACAATGAGCAGTTCTTC
CASSLGSFRGGNFYNEQFF
>TRBD1|TRBV18|-|TRBJ1-1
TGTGCCAGCTCACCGAGGGGGACAGCAGTAGAAGCTTTCTTT
CASSPRGTAVEAFF
>TRBD1|TRBV13|-|TRBJ2-5
TGTGCCAGCAGTCCTCGGGGCAGGGGGCAAGAGACCCAGTACTTC
CASSPRGRGQETQYF
>-|TRBV4-3|-|TRBJ2-1
TGCGCCAGCAGCCAAGAACTTCTAGCCGTTCACAATGAGCAGTTCTTC
CASSQELLAVHNEQFF
>TRBD1|TRBV19|-|TRBJ2-5
TGTGCCAGTAGCGGGACAGGGAGGGAGACCCAGTACTTC
CASSGTGRETQYF
>-|TRBV7-9|-|TRBJ2-7
TGTGCCAGCAGCTTTGAGCGGAATCCCCAGTACTTC
CASSFERNPQYF
>-|TRBV7-2|-|TRBJ1-1
TGTGCCAGCAGCCCCGGGGAGGCTCTTTCCGGAGCTTTCTTT
CASSPGEALSGAFF
>-|TRBV11-2|-|TRBJ2-3
TGTGCCACAGAGACTACCCCAGATACGCAGTATTTT
CATETTPDTQYF
>TRBD2|TRBV2|-|TRBJ2-1
TGTGCCAGCAGTGAAATAGCGGGTTACAATGAGCAGTTCTTC
CASSEIAGYNEQFF
>-|TRBV4-3|-|TRBJ2-6
TGCGCCAGCAGCCCTGGGGACTCGCCCTCTGGGGCCAACGTCCTGACTTTC
CASSPGDSPSGANVLTF
>-|TRBV7-2|-|TRBJ2-6
TGTGCCAGCAGCTTAGTTAGGGCCAACGTCCTGACTTTC
CASSLVRANVLTF
>-|TRBV7-7|-|TRBJ2-5
TGTGCTAGCGGCTTAGGGTCGGGAGAGACCCAGTACTTC
CASGLGSGETQYF
>-|TRBV5-6|-|TRBJ2-1
TGTGCCAGCAGCTTGGCGGGACTTTACAATGAGCAGTTCTTC
CASSLAGLYNEQFF
>-|TRBV30|-|TRBJ1-2
TGTGCCTGGAGACCTGAAGGATTTGGGGCGGGCTACACCTTC
CAWRPEGFGAGYTF
>TRBD2|TRBV10-2|-|TRBJ2-7
TGCGCCAGCAGGTCGGGGACTACCTCCTACGAGCAGTACTTC
CASRSGTTSYEQYF
>-|TRBV2|-|TRBJ1-4
TGTGCCAGCAGTCTGCAGGGGTTACTGTTTTTT
CASSLQGLLFF
>-|TRBV19|-|TRBJ1-5
TGTGCCAGTAGTATAACGGGTCAGCCCCAGCATTTT
CASSITGQPQHF
>-|TRBV4-1|-|TRBJ2-7
TGCGCCAGCAGCCGTCGACAGGAACCCTACGAGCAGTACTTC
CASSRRQEPYEQYF
>TRBD1|TRBV27|-|TRBJ2-7
TGTGCCAGCAGCCGCGACAGGGGAACCTACGAGCAGTACTTC
CASSRDRGTYEQYF
>TRBD2|TRBV19|-|TRBJ2-1
TGTGCCAGTAGGGACCGCGGGACTAGCAAGATAAATGAGCAGTTCTTC
CASRDRGTSKINEQFF
>TRBD1|TRBV7-9|-|TRBJ2-7
TGTGCCAGCAGCTTAGGGACAGGGATCCACGAGCAGTACTTC
CASSLGTGIHEQYF
>TRBD1|TRBV6-5|-|TRBJ1-5
TGTGCCAGCAGTTACTCGGGGACAGGGGCAAATCAGCCCCAGCATTTT
CASSYSGTGANQPQHF
>-|TRBV7-8|-|TRBJ2-7
TGTGCCAGCAGCTTAGTTCGGTATTGGGGAGAAGGCGAGCAGTACTTC
CASSLVRYWGEGEQYF
>TRBD1|TRBV4-1|-|TRBJ1-4
TGCGCCAGCAGCCTTTACTCGGGTCGGACAGGGATAGCAACTAATGAAAAACTGTTTTTT
CASSLYSGRTGIATNEKLFF
>-|TRBV12-1|-|TRBJ1-1
TGTGCCAGCAGGGCTTGTTACACTGAAGCTTTCTTT
CASRACYTEAFF
>-|TRBV7-2|-|TRBJ2-1
TGTGCCAGCAAAGAGCCGGGACTGGTCCAGAATGAGCAGTTCTTC
CASKEPGLVQNEQFF
>-|TRBV4-1|-|TRBJ1-2
TGCGCCAGCAGCCAAGGGGAGTTATATGGCTACACCTTC
CASSQGELYGYTF